The TCR beta chain described here comes from a study of Ad26.COV2.S vaccination and SARS-CoV-2 variants. About the study: The donor participated in the COV1001 trial, in its Ad26.COV2.S arm.

Whole-study findings and limits: Spike-specific CD8+ and CD4+ T cell responses reportedly showed substantial breadth after vaccination. TCR breadth and depth estimates may have understated total T cell responses.

Treatment defined: some 20 received Ad26.COV2.S at low or high dose, single or two shots; 5 received placebo; per-sample allocation not given. Samples came from day 63 after the first vaccine or placebo injection. Generated by immunoSEQ multiplex PCR, the TCRdb table keeps only in-frame clones and is missing some. The table shows roughly 510,000 clones, with around 90% occurring only once. Germline CDR1 SGDLS, CDR2 YYNGEE. V was shortened by 5 bases and J by 1 base, with 21 bases between the two germline ends. The length of the CDR3 is 17 residues. On this clone itself: The target antigen is unknown.

The sequence derives from a person aged 18-65 years who received the Ad26.COV2.S COVID-19 vaccine or a placebo. This chain links TRBV9 with TRBJ1-1; perhaps TRBD1 as D (5 bases). Sample: peripheral blood, taken in a trial of Ad26.COV2.S vaccine versus placebo. CDR3 bases: TGTGCCAGCAGTGAAGACAGCTACCCACCTAGGAACACTGAAGCTTTCTTT. Its protein is CASSEDSYPPRNTEAFF.